This is a list of T cell receptor beta chains from one sample in a study of T cells in Graves' hyperthyroidism and ophthalmopathy. One entry per CDR3 protein, called by TCRdb with MiXCR from the multiplex PCR reads. Among about 560,000 distinct CDR3 sequences listed, approximately 15% were seen once. The sequenced sample was blood. The receptors originated from a woman aged 40 to 50 with Graves' hyperthyroidism. The CDR3 runs from the conserved cysteine through the conserved F or W.

j_call,v_call,cdr3_aa
TRBJ2-1,TRBV19,CASRGRAASYNEQFF
TRBJ1-6,TRBV6-5,CASSYSNWAGQGYNSPLHF
TRBJ2-1,TRBV6-1,CASLDRPGFYNEQFF
TRBJ2-1,TRBV9,CASSPMLAAYNEQFF
TRBJ2-1,TRBV6-2/TRBV6-3,CASRPTSGIISYNEQFF
TRBJ1-4,TRBV2,CASRVRGANEKLFF
TRBJ1-2,TRBV12-3/TRBV12-4,CASSRSGTGRLYGYTF
TRBJ1-1,TRBV6-4,CASSDGTGFAAFF
TRBJ2-7,TRBV3-1,CASSQSTGGLPEQYF
TRBJ2-1,TRBV6-1,CASSNRGQIAEEQFF
TRBJ2-5,TRBV3-1,CASSQRETQYF
TRBJ2-1,TRBV4-1,CASSQEITGNYNEQFF
TRBJ1-1,TRBV20-1,CSARERTGMNTEAFF
TRBJ2-1,TRBV29-1,CSVDLPTGIYEQFF
TRBJ2-1,TRBV5-4,CASSPPGLAIYEQFF
TRBJ1-2,TRBV28,CASSTPSGSYGYTF
TRBJ1-5,TRBV27,CASGRQPQHF
TRBJ2-1,TRBV27,CASSSMGGGVSGPSSYNEQFF
TRBJ1-5,TRBV2,CASSGWRDQPQHF
TRBJ2-4,TRBV12-3/TRBV12-4,CASSLTGGRENIQYF
TRBJ2-1,TRBV11-1,CASSLVATGNEQFF
TRBJ2-2,TRBV12-5,CASGPSQNTGELFF
TRBJ2-4,TRBV5-1,CASSSTPWAKNIQYF
TRBJ2-1,TRBV2,CASRERGAYNEQFF
TRBJ1-1,TRBV28,CASSFEGTAFF
TRBJ2-1,TRBV20-1,CSAIRGGLRGNEQFF
TRBJ2-7,TRBV10-3,CAISPGQGYYEQYF
TRBJ2-1,TRBV20-1,CSARGVVSNEQFF
TRBJ1-5,TRBV29-1,CSVEVNGNQPQHF
TRBJ2-6,TRBV12-3/TRBV12-4,CASVQGLSGANVLTF
TRBJ2-7,TRBV9,CASSPKVGTSNLYEQYF
TRBJ2-3,TRBV5-1,CASSLQSASSTDTQYF
TRBJ2-3,TRBV6-1,CASSQPGLAGVVDTQYF